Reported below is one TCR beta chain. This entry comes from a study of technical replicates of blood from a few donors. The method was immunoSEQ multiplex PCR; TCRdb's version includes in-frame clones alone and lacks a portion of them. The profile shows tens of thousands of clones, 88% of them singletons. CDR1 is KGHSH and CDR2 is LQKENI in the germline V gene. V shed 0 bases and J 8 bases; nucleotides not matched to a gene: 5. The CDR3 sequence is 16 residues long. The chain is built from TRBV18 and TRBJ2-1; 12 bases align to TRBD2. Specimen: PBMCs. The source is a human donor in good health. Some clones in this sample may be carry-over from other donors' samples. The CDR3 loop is CASSPPGLAGGHEQFF. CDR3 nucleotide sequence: TGTGCCAGCTCACCACCAGGGCTAGCGGGGGGGCATGAGCAGTTCTTC.